This T cell receptor (beta chain) stems from a study of blood T cell repertoires in COVID-19. The overall study: PBMCs, B-cell-depleted T cells, or T cells provided the cDNA or gDNA that made up the material.

Original methodology: Reference gene primer amplification gave nucleated cell count estimates. Only in-frame clones appear in the TCRdb table, and some are missing; sequencing was by immunoSEQ multiplex PCR. V, J and clone size reflect that table, while D and trimming were determined from the DNA. This repertoire shows a few hundred thousand clones, roughly 88% found once; its top ten account for approximately 10%. Germline values: CDR1 SGHNT, CDR2 YENEEA. Trimming shortened V by 1 base and J by 8 bases, and 6 bases separated the two germline ends. The CDR3 has 13 residues. The sequenced sample was peripheral blood. This TCR was sampled from a woman aged 65 to 85 with COVID-19, enrolled during active disease. The V gene is TRBV11-3, the J gene TRBJ1-6, with D unclear. The CDR3 coding sequence is TGTGCCAGCAGCTTAGTTGCGGATTCACCCCTCCACTTT. Amino acids: CASSLVADSPLHF.